This TCR beta chain was observed in a study of T-cell reconstitution after alpha-beta-depleted transplantation in children. General study results and limits: By about two months after transplant, alpha-beta T cells reportedly arose from several hundred graft clones that had expanded.

The authors prepared the TCRbeta library with unique molecular identifiers. A single record per CDR3 protein comes from TCRdb applying MiXCR to the PCR reads. The repertoire has about 200,000 distinct CDR3 sequences, about a sixth of them found once; the top ten carry roughly two fifths. The sample holds a few counts of this clonotype. What it binds is not known. The source was PBMCs, mostly from graft donor cells, collected 360 days after TCRalphabeta/CD19-depleted stem cell transplant. This clonotype was sampled from a male patient aged 2 to 10 who had a stem cell transplant for acute lymphoblastic leukemia, so the T cells may come from the graft donor.

CDR3 DNA sequence: TGTGCCAGCAGTCCTTACCCCCTCGATGGGGTACCCGGGGAGCTGTTTTTT. Protein: CASSPYPLDGVPGELFF. The chain links TRBV2 to TRBJ2-2; D uncertain. The CDR3 is made up of 17 amino acids. Germline values: CDR1 SNHLY, CDR2 FYNNEI. Deletions cut 5 bases from V and 6 bases from J, with 22 bases between.